These 23 T cell receptor beta chains came from one sample sequenced in a study of T-cell reconstitution after alpha-beta-depleted transplantation in children. Unique molecular identifiers were used in preparing the TCRbeta library. Each CDR3 protein gets one entry after TCRdb re-called the PCR reads with MiXCR. The table shows roughly 610,000 distinct CDR3 sequences, with 10% occurring only once. The material was PBMCs from the stem cell graft donor, obtained from the stem cell graft. These receptors were collected from a human donor who donated a stem cell graft to a child with acute myeloid leukemia.

This clonotype was counted a few times. This chain uses TRBV4-2 with TRBJ2-4; 8 positions match TRBD2. The germline V gene encodes CDR1 LGHNA and CDR2 YNFKEQ. Germline trimming cut 0 bases from V and 3 bases from J; bases unmatched to any gene: 13. The CDR3 is made up of 19 amino acids. CDR3 sequence reads: CASSQEVSGALIGKNIQYF. CDR3 coding DNA: TGTGCCAGCAGCCAAGAAGTTAGCGGGGCCTTAATTGGCAAAAACATTCAGTACTTC.

The chain is built from TRBV3-1 and TRBJ2-3; 7 bases map to TRBD1. Trimming at V came to 4 bases and at J to 3 bases, leaving 10 bases not matched to a gene. This CDR3 is 16 amino acids long. Germline V gives CDR1 LGHDT, CDR2 YNNKEL (reference sequence). The CDR3 DNA reads as TGTGCCAGCAGCCGACAGGGTGGGGTTCGGACAGATACGCAGTATTTT. Protein sequence: CASSRQGGVRTDTQYF.

This clonotype was counted ten times or more. V usage is TRBV9 and J usage is TRBJ1-1; D not resolved. Trimming took 2 bases from V and 4 from J, leaving 9 bases between them. The length of the CDR3 is 13 residues. Germline loops: CDR1 SGDLS, CDR2 YYNGEE. The CDR3 DNA follows: TGTGCCAGCAGCGTTAGAGTCGGCACTGAAGCTTTCTTT. Protein sequence: CASSVRVGTEAFF.

In this sample, this clonotype turned up a few times. The chain is built from TRBV20-1 and TRBJ2-3; no definite D call. The germline V gene has CDR1 DFQATT and CDR2 SNEGSKA (reference sequence). The germline V and J ends were trimmed by 0 bases and 4 bases, with 5 bases remaining between them. The CDR3 totals 12 residues. The CDR3 coding sequence is TGCAGTGCTAGAGAGAGTTCAGATACGCAGTATTTT. Translating gives CSARESSDTQYF.

This clonotype came up a few times. This chain links TRBV6-2 or TRBV6-3 with TRBJ1-1; 8 nucleotides line up with TRBD1. CDR1 is MNHEY, CDR2 SVGEGT, per germline. The length of the CDR3 is 13 residues. Unmatched junction bases numbered 7, after V lost 2 bases and J lost 11 bases. In nucleotides, the CDR3 is TGTGCCAGCAGTTACCGGACAGGGTTTAGTGCTTTCTTT. As protein: CASSYRTGFSAFF.

The rearrangement links TRBV14 to TRBJ2-1; TRBD2 matches at 10 bases. Germline loops: CDR1 SGHDN, CDR2 FVKESK. The V segment lost 1 base and the J segment 9 bases; nucleotides outside the gene matches: 9. This CDR3 has 16 amino acids. CDR3 bases: TGTGCCAGCAGCCAAGTCAGGACTAGCGGCAGCCCTGAGCAGTTCTTC. The encoded protein is CASSQVRTSGSPEQFF.

This clonotype appeared many times. The CDR3 DNA reads as TGTGCCAGCAGTTTTAGTAGCGAGCAGTACTTC. Residues: CASSFSSEQYF. This sequence joins TRBV12-3 or TRBV12-4 and TRBJ2-7; D call uncertain. CDR3 length: 11 residues. Deletions cut 3 bases from V and 6 bases from J, with 6 bases between.

The rearrangement links TRBV2 to TRBJ2-7; 11 bases agree with TRBD2. The J segment lost 4 bases and the V segment lost 3 bases, leaving 5 bases of the junction unmatched. Germline assignment: CDR1 SNHLY and CDR2 FYNNEI. The length of the CDR3 is 15 residues. CDR3 protein: CASSDETSGSYEQYF. The CDR3 region has the DNA TGTGCCAGCAGTGATGAAACTAGCGGGAGTTACGAGCAGTACTTC.

The chain uses TRBV20-1 and TRBJ2-1; D call uncertain. CDR3 size: 15 residues. Germline V gene data show CDR1 as DFQATT and CDR2 as SNEGSKA (reference sequence). Trimming cost V 6 bases and J 4 bases, with 19 bases left between them. The CDR3 region has the DNA TGCAGTGCACACGCCGAGGCCCTGGGGTACAATGAGCAGTTCTTC. Protein: CSAHAEALGYNEQFF.

This clonotype was observed at least ten times. The V and J genes are TRBV9 and TRBJ2-7; D is ambiguous. This CDR3 contains 13 residues. CDR1 and CDR2 (germline): SGDLS, YYNGEE. Trimming pared 0 bases from V and 4 bases from J, leaving 8 bases between. Here the CDR3 reads CASSVEPRYEQYF. The CDR3 bases are TGTGCCAGCAGCGTAGAACCTAGGTACGAGCAGTACTTC.

Comments on this clonotype: One base away lies a much larger clone, so this may be a sequencing read error. The chain carries TRBV20-1 and TRBJ2-6; a possible D gene is TRBD2 (6 bases). The V end lost 3 bases, the J end lost 3 bases, and 18 bases lay between the germline ends. Germline CDR1 reads DFQATT; CDR2 reads SNEGSKA (reference sequence). This CDR3 has 17 amino acids. The CDR3 loop is CSASLASVRGGANVLTF. For the CDR3, the DNA is TGCAGTGCTAGTTTGGCTAGCGTGAGAGGTGGGGCCAACGTCCTGACTTTC.

The CDR3 here is CASSTRARLAGDYEQYF. Written as DNA, the CDR3 is TGTGCCAGCAGTACAAGGGCCCGACTAGCGGGGGACTACGAGCAGTACTTC. The chain employs TRBV27 and TRBJ2-7, with 12 bases that match TRBD2. CDR3 length: 17 amino acids. Germline assignment: CDR1 MNHEY and CDR2 SMNVEV (reference sequence). J lost 3 bases, V lost 5 bases, and 11 bases had no gene match.

This clonotype was seen more than once but under ten times. V gene TRBV6-1 combines with J gene TRBJ2-3; 13 positions agree with TRBD2. Germline CDR1 and CDR2: MNHNS and SASEGT. V was pared by 11 bases and J by 8 bases, with 13 bases of the junction left unmatched. This CDR3 region has 15 residues. CDR3 in DNA: TGTGCCGCCACTACCGGGACTAGCGGGATGGTTACGCAGTATTTT. It translates to CAATTGTSGMVTQYF.

A note on this clonotype: This may be a read error: a much more frequent sequence differs by one nucleotide. V is TRBV13 and J is TRBJ2-7, with unresolved D. The germline V gene has CDR1 PRHDT and CDR2 FYEKMQ (reference sequence). The CDR3 loop spans 14 amino acids. Trimming took 3 bases from V and 3 from J, leaving 12 bases between them. The chain's CDR3 is CASSFAMTGYEQYF. The CDR3, as DNA: TGTGCCAGCAGCTTTGCGATGACGGGCTACGAGCAGTACTTC.

The chain uses TRBV30 and TRBJ1-5; D gene unclear. Trimming removed 0 bases at V and 4 bases at J, with 4 bases between. The CDR3 covers 12 residues. Germline-derived CDR1 and CDR2 are GTSNPN and SVGIG (reference sequence). The DNA for the CDR3 is TGTGCCTGGAGTGTTTATAATCAGCCCCAGCATTTT. It yields the protein CAWSVYNQPQHF.

This clonotype was counted only a few times. This rearrangement joins TRBV6-1 to TRBJ2-7; D is possibly TRBD1 (6 bases). Germline V CDR1 and CDR2: MNHNS, SASEGT. CDR3 size: 14 residues. Trimming took 6 bases from V and 3 from J, leaving 15 bases between them. The CDR3 coding sequence is TGTGCCAGCAGCGAACGGATAGGGGGCTACGAGCAGTACTTC. Its protein is CASSERIGGYEQYF.

This clonotype has only a few counts. The CDR3 is CSATLGRTEAFF. The DNA for the CDR3 is TGCAGCGCCACCTTAGGACGCACTGAAGCTTTCTTT. The rearrangement links TRBV29-1 to TRBJ1-1; D gene ambiguous. Between the trimmed V and J ends, which lost 7 bases and 4 bases, there was a span of 13 bases. The CDR3 runs to 12 residues. From germline, CDR1 is SQVTM and CDR2 ANQGSEA.

This CDR3 is CASSLSRQGYNEQFF. CDR3 nucleotide sequence: TGTGCCAGCAGTTTATCGCGGCAGGGCTACAATGAGCAGTTCTTC. This chain links TRBV27 with TRBJ2-1; D perhaps matches TRBD1 (5 bases). Trimming removed 0 bases from V and 3 bases from J, with 9 bases in between. The CDR3 extends over 15 amino acids. Germline CDR1 is MNHEY and CDR2 is SMNVEV (reference sequence).

This clonotype was seen only a few times. The J gene is TRBJ1-5, the V gene TRBV20-1; the D is unclear. This CDR3 region has 15 residues. V was shortened by 0 bases and J by 1 base, with 10 bases between the two germline ends. Germline loops: CDR1 DFQATT, CDR2 SNEGSKA (reference sequence). DNA of the CDR3: TGCAGTGCTAGAGAAGCAGGTTTAAGCAATCAGCCCCAGCATTTT. Its protein is CSAREAGLSNQPQHF.

This rearrangement joins TRBV7-2 to TRBJ2-7; tentatively, D is TRBD2 (5 bases). The germline gives CDR1 SGHTA, CDR2 FQGNSA. This CDR3 region has 15 residues. V dropped 0 bases and J dropped 7 bases, with 16 bases sitting between them. The CDR3 spells CASSLAGGRFREQYF. The CDR3 DNA reads TGTGCCAGCAGCTTAGCCGGCGGGCGATTCAGGGAGCAGTACTTC.

This chain joins TRBV12-3 or TRBV12-4 and TRBJ2-7; 10 nucleotides line up with TRBD2. This CDR3 has 15 amino acids. With 5 bases clipped from V and 6 bases from J, the junction kept 10 bases outside the gene matches. In DNA, the CDR3 is TGTGCCAGCAGTGTACTGGGACTAGCGAGTGGCGAGCAGTACTTC. Translated: CASSVLGLASGEQYF.

A few counts support this clonotype. The gene calls are TRBV15 and TRBJ2-1; TRBD1 aligns across 9 bases. V gave up 2 bases and J gave up 8 bases; unmatched junction bases: 13. Germline CDR1 and CDR2: LNHNV and YYDKDF (reference sequence). CDR3 size: 17 residues. The DNA of the CDR3 is TGTGCCACCAGCAGACTCCTTACCGGGACAGGGACGGATGAGCAGTTCTTC. Protein: CATSRLLTGTGTDEQFF.

Only a few counts were recorded for this clonotype. This rearrangement joins TRBV4-3 to TRBJ2-6, with 14 bases identical to TRBD2. V trimming: 1 base; J trimming: 3 bases; junction bases outside the gene matches: 8. CDR3 length equals 20 residues. The germline gives CDR1 LGHNA, CDR2 YSLEER. The CDR3 protein is CASSQVPPGLAGVGANVLTF. CDR3 bases: TGCGCCAGCAGCCAAGTGCCACCGGGACTAGCGGGAGTTGGGGCCAACGTCCTGACTTTC.